These T cell receptor beta chains were read from a single sample in a study of T cells in Graves' hyperthyroidism and ophthalmopathy. MiXCR, run by TCRdb on the multiplex PCR reads, gives a single entry per CDR3 protein. The sample lists more than 300,000 distinct CDR3 sequences; roughly an eighth were seen once. The source material was blood. These receptors were obtained from a woman aged 18-29 years with Graves' hyperthyroidism. Both conserved end residues are part of each CDR3. D genes are given only for firm matches. Part of the rows lack a size; the others show once, few, many or a class for expanded clones.

cdr3_length,d_call,j_call,clone_size,v_call,cdr3_aa,cdr3_nt
15,NA,TRBJ1-5,few,TRBV6-1,CASSQVGGSNQPQHF,TGTGCCAGCAGCCAGGTGGGGGGGAGCAATCAGCCCCAGCATTTT
15,NA,TRBJ2-2,many,TRBV19,CASSAGLSNTGELFF,TGTGCCAGTAGCGCGGGACTCTCGAACACCGGGGAGCTGTTTTTT
14,NA,TRBJ1-5,many,TRBV10-3,CAISALPSNQPQHF,TGTGCCATCAGTGCTCTCCCTAGCAATCAGCCCCAGCATTTT
18,TRBD2,TRBJ2-1,NA,TRBV19,CASSIDLGAGVPYNEQFF,TGTGCCAGTAGTATAGATCTTGGGGCGGGAGTACCCTACAATGAGCAGTTCTTC
14,NA,TRBJ2-7,many,TRBV7-2,CASSQLLDSNEQYF,TGTGCCAGCAGCCAGCTACTAGATTCCAACGAGCAGTACTTC
16,TRBD2,TRBJ2-3,many,TRBV7-9,CASSLGLAGVKDTQYF,TGTGCCAGCAGCTTGGGACTAGCGGGAGTCAAAGATACGCAGTATTTT
12,NA,TRBJ2-1,many,TRBV15,CATSRDGYEQFF,TGTGCCACCAGCAGAGATGGGTATGAGCAGTTCTTC
14,NA,TRBJ2-7,many,TRBV29-1,CSVGSAVPAKEQYF,TGCAGCGTTGGCTCAGCAGTTCCGGCGAAAGAGCAGTACTTC
17,TRBD1,TRBJ2-7,few,TRBV27,CASSSFGQGGRLTEQYF,TGTGCCAGCAGTTCCTTTGGACAGGGCGGACGGCTTACCGAGCAGTACTTC
16,NA,TRBJ1-5,few,TRBV7-9,CASSRTGSTSNQPQHF,TGTGCCAGCAGCCGCACAGGTTCGACTAGCAATCAGCCCCAGCATTTT
15,TRBD2,TRBJ2-1,many,TRBV9,CASSLEAGALNEQFF,TGTGCCAGCAGTTTAGAGGCGGGAGCCCTCAATGAGCAGTTCTTC
15,NA,TRBJ1-2,many,TRBV11-2,CASSPPSPANYGYTF,TGTGCCAGCAGCCCTCCTAGTCCGGCCAACTATGGCTACACCTTC
18,TRBD1,TRBJ2-7,many,TRBV25-1,CASRGWRTGGEFGYEQYF,TGTGCCAGCAGGGGCTGGAGGACAGGGGGCGAATTTGGGTACGAGCAGTACTTC
13,NA,TRBJ1-5,many,TRBV27,CASIPGEEQPQHF,TGTGCCAGCATTCCGGGAGAGGAGCAGCCCCAGCATTTT
18,NA,TRBJ2-4,NA,TRBV7-3,CASSLLHGNEDRENIQYF,TGTGCCAGCAGCTTACTGCATGGAAACGAGGACAGAGAAAACATTCAGTACTTC
14,NA,TRBJ1-1,many,TRBV20-1,CSARRGMGNTEAFF,TGCAGTGCTAGAAGGGGGATGGGGAACACTGAAGCTTTCTTT
14,NA,TRBJ1-6,few,TRBV19,CASSIRDYNSPLHF,TGTGCCAGTAGTATCCGGGATTATAATTCACCCCTCCACTTT
13,NA,TRBJ2-1,many,TRBV29-1,CSVARDTGNEQFF,TGCAGCGTTGCCCGGGACACTGGCAATGAGCAGTTCTTC
15,NA,TRBJ1-5,NA,TRBV28,CASSYRDGINRPQHF,TGTGCCAGCAGCTACCGGGACGGTATCAATCGGCCCCAGCATTTT
14,NA,TRBJ2-5,NA,TRBV5-4,CASSSGAYQETQYF,TGTGCCAGCAGCTCGGGCGCGTACCAAGAGACCCAGTACTTC
18,TRBD1,TRBJ2-7,many,TRBV5-1,CASSLIRTGIGRSYEQYF,TGCGCCAGCAGCTTGATACGGACAGGGATTGGTCGTTCCTACGAGCAGTACTTC
16,TRBD2,TRBJ2-1,many,TRBV20-1,CSARDPTSGSYNEQFF,TGCAGTGCTAGAGATCCGACTAGCGGGAGCTACAATGAGCAGTTCTTC
13,NA,TRBJ1-5,few,TRBV28,CASSLVGRQPQHF,TGTGCCAGCAGTCTGGTTGGCCGGCAGCCCCAGCATTTT
17,TRBD1,TRBJ1-3,few,TRBV7-9,CASSFGPRGPSGNTIYF,TGTGCCAGCAGCTTTGGGCCCAGGGGGCCCTCTGGAAACACCATATATTTT
15,NA,TRBJ2-5,few,TRBV16,CASSQTGPSLETQYF,TGTGCCAGCAGCCAAACCGGCCCATCTCTGGAGACCCAGTACTTC
13,TRBD1,TRBJ2-7,many,TRBV18,CASSPDRAGEQYF,TGTGCCAGCTCACCAGACAGGGCGGGCGAGCAGTACTTC
14,NA,TRBJ2-7,many,TRBV2,CAGLAQGSGGGQYF,TGTGCCGGCCTCGCACAGGGATCGGGCGGTGGGCAGTACTTC
16,TRBD2,TRBJ2-4,many,TRBV11-2,CASSQRTSGSKNIQYF,TGTGCCAGCAGTCAAAGGACTAGCGGGAGCAAAAACATTCAGTACTTC
14,TRBD1,TRBJ1-1,many,TRBV10-2,CASSAQGAITEAFF,TGCGCCAGCAGTGCCCAGGGGGCTATCACTGAAGCTTTCTTT
13,NA,TRBJ2-4,NA,TRBV6-5,CASSYSGENIQYF,TGTGCCAGCAGTTACTCGGGAGAAAACATTCAGTACTTC
14,TRBD1,TRBJ1-1,NA,TRBV5-1,CASSLRGLGTEAFF,TGCGCCAGCAGCTTAAGGGGGCTTGGCACTGAAGCTTTCTTT